This T cell receptor (beta chain) was sequenced in a study of T cells expressing NK-cell markers. Germline CDR1 and CDR2: MNHEY and SVGEGT. CDR3 length: 15 amino acids. TCRdb reprocessed the 5' RACE reads and reports one entry per CDR3 protein, with no DNA. The table for this sample gives about 260,000 distinct CDR3 sequences. The chain links TRBV6-2 or TRBV6-3 to TRBJ1-5. This TCR came from a woman between 18 and 70 years old in good health. Sequenced sample: blood T cells: a sorted CD56 or NKG2C T cell subset, CD4+ or CD8+ T cells, or bulk PBMC T cells (not recorded which). The CDR3 region is CASSKPSGQNQPQHF.